In this sample, the clone carrying this T cell receptor beta chain turned up a few times. Its antigen is undetermined. These data belong to a study of cytomegalovirus exposure and HLA in healthy donors. At the level of the study: Findings of an earlier analysis included more than 90 million unique TCR beta sequences from 180 million or so T cells. Findings of the study overall: A prior analysis recorded that most TCR beta V segments were productive about 90% or about 30% of the time. Presence/absence analyses assumed roughly uniform sequencing depth across donors, which may not hold.

V lost 4 bases to trimming and J lost 2 bases; unmatched junction nucleotides: 6. The CDR3 totals 15 residues. Germline V lookup: CDR1 MNHGY, CDR2 SAAAGT. With 60 Vbeta and 13 Jbeta primers, the PCR was carried out. Generated by immunoSEQ multiplex PCR, the TCRdb table keeps only in-frame clones and is missing some. This sample has 150,000 to 200,000 clones, with about 75% found just once. The sample consisted of PBMCs. The TCR sequence derives from a middle-aged man in good health and CMV-seropositive. V is TRBV6-8 and J is TRBJ2-7; 9 bases align to TRBD2. CDR3 in amino acids: CASSFASGVTYEQYF. Written as DNA, the CDR3 is TGTGCCAGCAGTTTTGCTAGCGGGGTTACCTACGAGCAGTACTTC.